Listed here are 11 T cell receptor beta chains from one sample, sequenced in a study of T cell repertoires in cytomegalovirus infection. MiXCR was run by TCRdb on the reads, yielding one entry per CDR3 protein. This table holds over 250,000 distinct CDR3 sequences, about 20% found once. Their target antigens are unknown. Sequenced here: cultured PBMCs, sampled from culture after CMV antigen stimulation. Source of these receptors: a human donor in good health (CMV status not recorded). Some clones in this sample may be carry-over from other donors' samples.

In its sample, this clonotype was seen many times. V and J are TRBV12-3 or TRBV12-4 and TRBJ1-1; D call uncertain. The CDR3 spans 13 residues. V lost 0 bases and J 7 bases, leaving 9 bases between the germline ends. The CDR3 DNA follows: TGTGCCAGCAGTTTAGCCCGGGGAATTGAAGCTTTCTTT. Its protein is CASSLARGIEAFF.

This clonotype has ten or more counts. The chain uses TRBV6-1 and TRBJ1-1; possible D gene TRBD1, 5 bases. The ends were cut back, 5 bases at V and 0 bases at J, with 13 bases in the middle. The CDR3 extends over 15 amino acids. Germline V lookup: CDR1 MNHNS, CDR2 SASEGT. CDR3 nucleotide sequence: TGTGCCAGCAGTCCCCGGGGCCCTTTGAACACTGAAGCTTTCTTT. It codes for CASSPRGPLNTEAFF.

A few counts support this clonotype. The V and J genes are TRBV10-3 and TRBJ2-1, with TRBD2 matching over 7 bases. The germline V gene has CDR1 ENHRY and CDR2 SYGVKD. The CDR3 sequence is 16 residues long. V lost 5 bases to trimming and J lost 7 bases; unmatched junction nucleotides: 14. CDR3 protein: CAISRGGSRVGNEQFF. The CDR3 DNA reads as TGTGCCATCAGTCGGGGCGGGAGCAGGGTTGGGAATGAGCAGTTCTTC.

The sample holds many counts of this clonotype. The genes are TRBV7-2 and TRBJ1-1, with D unresolved. The CDR3 runs 14 residues. V gave up 5 bases and J gave up 6 bases, with 16 bases separating them. Germline lookup yields CDR1 SGHTA and CDR2 FQGNSA. The CDR3 coding sequence is TGTGCCAGCAGCCAAAGTATGGGCCGGGCTGAAGCTTTCTTT. This codes for CASSQSMGRAEAFF.

The sample holds many counts of this clonotype. This sequence joins TRBV7-2 and TRBJ2-7; 7 positions match TRBD1. The junction had 8 bases not matched to a gene; V was cut back by 6 bases and J by 3 bases. In germline, CDR1 is SGHTA, CDR2 FQGNSA. This CDR3 has 14 amino acids. The CDR3 nucleotides read TGTGCCAGCAGTCCCGGGACAGTCTACTACGAGCAGTACTTC. It translates to CASSPGTVYYEQYF.

The chain employs TRBV7-9 and TRBJ2-7, with D possibly being TRBD1 (6 bases). Germline V CDR1 and CDR2: SEHNR, FQNEAQ (reference sequence). The V and J ends lost 3 bases and 7 bases respectively, with 16 bases between them. CDR3 size: 14 residues. The CDR3 DNA reads as TGTGCCAGCAGCTTGGACGGGACACCCAGGGAGCAGTACGTC. Encoded protein: CASSLDGTPREQYV.

The sample holds many counts of this clonotype. The chain couples TRBV6-5 to TRBJ2-1, with D uncertain. V lost 4 bases and J lost 6, with 10 bases in between. The V gene's germline CDR1 is MNHEY and CDR2 SVGAGI. There are 13 residues in the CDR3. CDR3 nucleotides: TGTGCCAGCAGTTCCGAAGTCCTCAATGAGCAGTTCTTC. Amino acids: CASSSEVLNEQFF.

This clonotype was observed a handful of times. This chain connects TRBV19 to TRBJ2-1, with TRBD1 identical over 9 bases. Per the germline V gene, CDR1 is LNHDA and CDR2 is SQIVND (reference sequence). The trim removed 5 bases at V and 2 bases at J, leaving 7 bases unmatched. This CDR3 is 16 amino acids long. For the CDR3, the DNA is TGTGCCAGTAGTCCCCGGACAGGGGCTCCCTACAATGAGCAGTTCTTC. Translating gives CASSPRTGAPYNEQFF.

In regard to this clonotype: Given a much more abundant clone one base away, this may be a read error. The chain has TRBV11-3 and TRBJ1-1, with D perhaps matching TRBD1 (6 bases). Germline CDR1 reads SGHNT; CDR2 reads YENEEA. V lost 5 bases, J lost 3 bases, and 10 bases lay in between. This CDR3 contains 13 residues. Written as DNA, the CDR3 is TGTGCCAGCAGCATAACAGGGTACACTGAAGCTTTCTTT. Its protein is CASSITGYTEAFF. Looking up the rest from reference TRBV11-3 and TRBJ1-1 gives the full variable domain: EAGVVQSPRYKIIEKKQPVAFWCNPISGHNTLYWYLQNLGQGPELLIRYENEEAVDDSQLPKDRFSAERLKGVDSTLKIQPAELGDSAVYLCASSITGYTEAFFGQGTRLTVV.

The chain links TRBV5-4 to TRBJ2-1; 12 positions match TRBD2. Trimming took 3 bases from V and 10 from J; bases not matched to a gene: 5. The V gene's germline CDR1 is SGHNT and CDR2 YYREEE (reference sequence). The CDR3 is 14 amino acids. The CDR3 is CASSSSGRGQEQFF. DNA for the CDR3: TGTGCCAGCAGCTCTAGCGGGAGGGGTCAAGAGCAGTTCTTC. Based on the CDR3 plus reference TRBV5-4 and TRBJ2-1, the full variable domain is ETGVTQSPTHLIKTRGQQVTLRCSSQSGHNTVSWYQQALGQGPQFIFQYYREEENGRGNFPPRFSGLQFPNYSSELNVNALELDDSALYLCASSSSGRGQEQFFGPGTRLTVL.

The CDR3 reads CASSFASGRQETQYF. For the CDR3, the DNA is TGTGCCAGCAGCTTCGCTAGCGGGAGGCAAGAGACCCAGTACTTC. The gene calls are TRBV7-8 and TRBJ2-5; 11 bases match TRBD2. The germline V gene has CDR1 SGHVS and CDR2 FQNEAQ. This CDR3 region has 15 residues. Trimming removed 3 bases from V and 2 bases from J; junction bases left unmatched: 2.